This entry lists 10 T cell receptor beta chains sequenced from one sample in a study of CD8 T cells in ankylosing spondylitis. TCRdb analysed the 5' RACE reads with MiXCR anew, one entry per CDR3 protein. The repertoire consists of some 250,000 distinct CDR3 sequences, with around 10% occurring once and the leading ten covering 6% to 8%. The sample was blood, either unsorted or a sorted T cell fraction (not recorded which). These receptors were collected from a male donor with ankylosing spondylitis or in good health (not recorded which).

This clonotype was seen repeatedly, ten times or more. J is TRBJ2-3 and V is TRBV20-1, with D perhaps TRBD2 (6 bases). The CDR3 consists of 13 residues. CDR1 is DFQATT, CDR2 SNEGSKA, per germline (reference sequence). V was clipped by 6 bases and J by 4 bases, with 14 bases between them. The CDR3 loop is CSALPGGSDTQYF. The DNA for the CDR3 is TGCAGTGCCCTCCCCGGGGGATCAGATACGCAGTATTTT.

This clonotype came up many times. The V and J genes are TRBV7-6 and TRBJ2-3; D is uncertain. Trimming removed 3 bases from V and 3 bases from J, with 4 bases in between. The CDR3 has 12 residues. Per the germline V gene, CDR1 is SGHVS and CDR2 is FNYEAQ. The CDR3 region is CASSFMTDTQYF. Here the CDR3 DNA reads TGTGCCAGCAGCTTTATGACAGATACGCAGTATTTT.

The rearrangement links TRBV5-6 to TRBJ2-1; 7 nucleotides line up with TRBD2. CDR3 length: 13 amino acids. The junction had 5 bases not matched to a gene; V was cut back by 2 bases and J by 9 bases. The germline V gene has CDR1 SGHDT and CDR2 YYEEEE. This chain's CDR3 is CASSFSSGGEQFF. DNA for the CDR3: TGTGCCAGCAGCTTTTCTAGCGGTGGTGAGCAGTTCTTC.

This clonotype was seen many times. V is TRBV12-3 or TRBV12-4 and J is TRBJ1-2; perhaps TRBD1 as D (6 bases). V lost 5 bases to trimming and J lost 4 bases, with 11 bases between them. This CDR3 comprises 13 residues. The CDR3 sequence: CASSNSDSYGYTF. The CDR3 DNA follows: TGTGCCAGCAGTAATTCGGACAGCTATGGCTACACCTTC.

This clonotype was picked up many times. This chain links TRBV15 with TRBJ2-4, with a tentative D call TRBD1 (5 bases). The germline V and J ends were trimmed by 6 bases and 1 base, with 19 bases remaining between them. The germline V gene has CDR1 LNHNV and CDR2 YYDKDF (reference sequence). This CDR3 region has 17 residues. The CDR3, as DNA: TGTGCCACCAGTACGGGTAGGGGCGAGACGGCCAAAAACATTCAGTACTTC. It yields the protein CATSTGRGETAKNIQYF.

Details on this clonotype: Because the CDR3's place on the DNA is in doubt, the DNA is left out and the CDR3 is given as listed by TCRdb. The chain employs TRBV10-2 and TRBJ2-7; the table's D call of TRBD1 was not tested on the DNA. Germline V gene lookup returns CDR1 WSHSY and CDR2 SAAADI. The CDR3 extends over 15 residues, inclusive of both ends. The CDR3 loop reads CASSTSDRVFREQYF.

This clonotype occurred many times. The V call is TRBV5-1, the J call TRBJ1-2, with D possibly being TRBD1 (5 bases). The CDR3 is made up of 16 amino acids. The V gene lost 0 bases and the J gene lost 3 bases, with 15 bases spanning the gap. CDR1 is SGHRS, CDR2 YFSETQ, per germline. The CDR3 region has the DNA TGCGCCAGCAGCTTGGATGATCGGGGCCCAGACTATGGCTACACCTTC. This sequence encodes CASSLDDRGPDYGYTF.

This clonotype was recorded a few times. The J gene is TRBJ2-7, the V gene TRBV7-9; D gene unclear. This CDR3 comprises 13 residues. Germline values: CDR1 SEHNR, CDR2 FQNEAQ (reference sequence). Trimming left V 4 bases short and J 2 bases short, with 9 bases between. CDR3 loop: CASSSVGAYEQYF. The DNA of the CDR3 is TGTGCCAGCAGCTCCGTCGGTGCCTACGAGCAGTACTTC.

Many counts were recorded for this clonotype. CDR3 nucleotides: TGCGCCAGCAGCGCCAGGACTTGGAACACCGGGGAGCTGTTTTTT. Protein product: CASSARTWNTGELFF. V usage is TRBV5-1 and J usage is TRBJ2-2; TRBD2 might be the D (5 bases). The CDR3 is made up of 15 amino acids. The V and J ends lost 4 bases and 1 base respectively, with 11 bases between them. The germline CDR1 and CDR2 sequences are SGHRS and YFSETQ.

The V gene is TRBV5-1, the J gene TRBJ2-1, with 14 nucleotides matching TRBD2. The CDR3 sequence is 16 residues long. The V gene's germline CDR1 is SGHRS and CDR2 YFSETQ. J gave up 7 bases and V 1 base, and 4 bases lay outside the gene matches. The CDR3 protein is CASSLRTSGRINEQFF. The DNA for the CDR3 is TGCGCCAGCAGCTTGCGGACTAGCGGGAGGATTAATGAGCAGTTCTTC.